These 16 T cell receptor beta chains came from one sample sequenced in a study of shared T cell receptors in the human thymus (dated by TCRdb to 2020 to 2023). To prepare the library, the immunoSEQ multiplex PCR assay was applied. TCRdb holds this immuneACCESS table with in-frame rearrangements only. Some clones are missing; in checked studies, unresolved V genes explain under half, and the rest has no known cause. Across this sample there are roughly 550,000 clones, with 75% to 85% seen only once. The top ten clones comprise around 0.013% of the sample. These records were also assigned to another study, of human thymus T cells.

The source material was thymocytes. These TCRs come from a boy under two years old with a congenital heart defect. Donor details come from another sample of the same person, matched by shared clones.

This chain connects TRBV6-5 to TRBJ2-1; possible D gene TRBD2, 5 bases. The CDR3 has 15 amino acids. Germline-derived CDR1 and CDR2 are MNHEY and SVGAGI. V lost 5 bases and J 0 bases, leaving 11 bases between the germline ends. This chain's CDR3 is CASSPGLSSYNEQFF. In nucleotides, the CDR3 is TGTGCCAGCAGTCCGGGGTTGAGCTCCTACAATGAGCAGTTCTTC.

V is TRBV18 and J is TRBJ2-7; D is possibly TRBD1 (6 bases). This CDR3 is built from 15 residues. V dropped 2 bases and J dropped 3 bases, with 14 bases sitting between them. Germline values: CDR1 KGHSH, CDR2 LQKENI. In DNA form, the CDR3 reads TGTGCCAGCTCACCAGCAGGGGCTGGCTACTACGAGCAGTACTTC. Encoded protein: CASSPAGAGYYEQYF. Full variable domain (remainder filled in from reference TRBV18 and TRBJ2-7): NAGVMQNPRHLVRRRGQEARLRCSPMKGHSHVYWYRQLPEEGLKFMVYLQKENIIDESGMPKERFSAEFPKEGPSILRIQQVVRGDSAAYFCASSPAGAGYYEQYFGPGTRLTVT.

This clone was observed a single time. For the CDR3, the DNA is TGTGCCAGCAGCCCCGCAGGGGTCTCCTACAATGAGCAGTTCTTC. Residues: CASSPAGVSYNEQFF. The chain uses TRBV6-6 and TRBJ2-1; D might be TRBD1 (6 bases). Trimming took 6 bases from V and 0 from J, leaving 12 bases between them. The CDR3 length is 15 residues. Germline CDR1 and CDR2: MNHNY and SVGAGI (reference sequence).

V gene TRBV19 combines with J gene TRBJ2-7; D is ambiguous. CDR1 is LNHDA and CDR2 is SQIVND in the germline V gene (reference sequence). CDR3 size: 13 residues. The germline V and J ends were trimmed by 3 bases and 6 bases, with 12 bases remaining between them. The chain's CDR3 is CASSMKVTGEQYF. CDR3 nucleotide sequence: TGTGCCAGTAGTATGAAGGTGACGGGCGAGCAGTACTTC.

V usage is TRBV4-2 and J usage is TRBJ1-2, with 7 bases that match TRBD1. The V gene end was trimmed by 5 bases and the J gene end by 6 bases; junction bases not matched to a gene: 21. The CDR3 is 18 residues long. Germline V gene lookup returns CDR1 LGHNA and CDR2 YNFKEQ. The CDR3 coding sequence is TGTGCCAGCAGCTCACAGGGGACGGTTGGGGCCGGCTACGATGGCTACACCTTC. This encodes CASSSQGTVGAGYDGYTF.

This chain connects TRBV27 to TRBJ2-7; the D gene is possibly TRBD1 (5 bases). V was cut by 6 bases and J by 2 bases, with 8 bases left in between. Per the germline V gene, CDR1 is MNHEY and CDR2 is SMNVEV (reference sequence). The CDR3 sequence is 12 residues long. The CDR3 DNA follows: TGTGCCAGCAGCGGCAGGGCCTACGAGCAGTACTTC. This encodes CASSGRAYEQYF.

The chain combines TRBV6-5 with TRBJ2-7, with a weak D call TRBD2 (5 bases). This CDR3 region has 16 residues. From germline, CDR1 is MNHEY and CDR2 SVGAGI. V shed 2 bases and J shed 4 bases, with 18 bases lying between them. The CDR3 protein is CASSYSDWDTGYEQYF. Here the CDR3 DNA reads TGTGCCAGCAGTTACAGCGACTGGGATACGGGATACGAGCAGTACTTC.

This chain joins TRBV27 and TRBJ2-7, with TRBD2 identical over 11 bases. This CDR3 is 16 amino acids long. Germline V gene sequence: CDR1 MNHEY, CDR2 SMNVEV (reference sequence). Trimming at V came to 4 bases and at J to 3 bases, leaving 8 bases not matched to a gene. CDR3 in amino acids: CASSYILAGVVYEQYF. DNA of the CDR3: TGTGCCAGCAGTTATATACTAGCGGGAGTAGTCTACGAGCAGTACTTC.

The chain recombines TRBV7-9 with TRBJ2-2, with 13 bases aligning to TRBD2. The CDR3 loop spans 19 amino acids. Germline CDR1 and CDR2: SEHNR and FQNEAQ (reference sequence). Losses at the gene ends were 4 bases for V and 5 bases for J; bases not matched to a gene: 13. The CDR3 DNA reads TGTGCCAGCAGCTCTGGAAGGGGTAGGACTAGCGGGAGTACCGGGGAGCTGTTTTTT. It yields the protein CASSSGRGRTSGSTGELFF.

The rearrangement uses TRBV15 and TRBJ2-7, with TRBD1 as a possible D gene (5 bases). This CDR3 region has 15 residues. Per germline, CDR1 LNHNV and CDR2 YYDKDF (reference sequence). The V end lost 0 bases, the J end lost 4 bases, and 13 bases lay between the germline ends. The CDR3 sequence: CATSRDRAVGYEQYF. The CDR3 bases are TGTGCCACCAGCAGAGACAGGGCCGTGGGGTACGAGCAGTACTTC.

This clone showed up just once. The chain has TRBV19 and TRBJ2-1; possibly TRBD1 for D (5 bases). The V and J ends lost 4 bases and 7 bases respectively, with 11 bases between them. The CDR3 totals 13 residues. CDR1 and CDR2 from the germline V gene are LNHDA and SQIVND (reference sequence). The CDR3: CASSNAGINEQFF. The CDR3 bases are TGTGCCAGTAGTAACGCAGGGATTAATGAGCAGTTCTTC.

The J gene is TRBJ1-4, the V gene TRBV19; 12 bases map to TRBD1. This CDR3 has 20 amino acids. CDR1 and CDR2 (germline): LNHDA, SQIVND (reference sequence). The V gene end was trimmed by 5 bases and the J gene end by 0 bases; junction bases not matched to a gene: 13. CDR3 nucleotide sequence: TGTGCCAGTAGTCCCGGGACAGGGGGCTTACCCGATGCAACTAATGAAAAACTGTTTTTT. This gives the protein CASSPGTGGLPDATNEKLFF.

This chain connects TRBV6-1 to TRBJ1-1; D perhaps matches TRBD1 (5 bases). Germline loops: CDR1 MNHNS, CDR2 SASEGT. This CDR3 region has 13 residues. V was cut by 8 bases and J by 6 bases, with 16 bases left in between. The CDR3 loop is CASGRRGFAEAFF. CDR3 nucleotides: TGTGCCAGCGGGAGGCGGGGGTTCGCTGAAGCTTTCTTT.

This chain links TRBV5-1 with TRBJ2-7; TRBD2 aligns across 7 bases. The trim removed 4 bases at V and 5 bases at J, leaving 9 bases unmatched. The CDR3 covers 14 residues. The germline gives CDR1 SGHRS, CDR2 YFSETQ. The CDR3 DNA sequence: TGCGCCAGCAGCCCGGGGGGAAATAAGGACGAGCAGTACTTC. Amino acid sequence: CASSPGGNKDEQYF.

The chain uses TRBV5-1 and TRBJ2-4; D not resolved. The ends were cut back, 2 bases at V and 2 bases at J, with 8 bases in the middle. CDR3 size: 14 residues. Germline V gene lookup returns CDR1 SGHRS and CDR2 YFSETQ. The CDR3 DNA reads as TGCGCCAGCAGCTTCGTTAGTTCCAAAAACATTCAGTACTTC. Translated: CASSFVSSKNIQYF.

The rearrangement uses TRBV7-8 and TRBJ1-2; 12 nucleotides align to TRBD1. The CDR3 runs 18 residues. From germline, CDR1 is SGHVS and CDR2 FQNEAQ. V was pared by 5 bases and J by 4 bases, with 14 bases of the junction left unmatched. The DNA for the CDR3 is TGTGCCAGCAGCCGGGCGGGGACAGGGGGCGATCGGGGCTATGGCTACACCTTC. Amino acid sequence: CASSRAGTGGDRGYGYTF.